This T cell receptor beta chain stems from a study of T cells in Graves' hyperthyroidism and ophthalmopathy (dated by TCRdb to between 2017 and 2020). A note on the overall study: Peripheral blood was sampled at the time of initial diagnosis, prior to any treatment. For training and testing, the 100 or so patients in the discovery cohort were randomly divided in a 7:3 ratio. Whether ophthalmopathy could be predicted prospectively was tested in an independent validation cohort made up of approximately 19 hyperthyroidism patients plus 17 patients who later progressed to ophthalmopathy. The paper describes TCR Vbeta CDR3 sequencing of about 140 peripheral blood samples, made up of some 42 ophthalmopathy patients, approximately 76 hyperthyroidism patients and roughly 17 progressor patients. In addition, the study compared T-cell repertoires in thyroid tissue and in blood from six Graves' hyperthyroidism patients. Following sampling, methimazole starting at 30 mg daily was given to hyperthyroidism patients, and high-dose intravenous methylprednisolone was given to ophthalmopathy patients. To identify TCR V-J signatures that set the groups apart, the researchers used a discovery cohort of approximately 98 patients, made up of about 44 with Graves' ophthalmopathy and about 60 with stable Graves' hyperthyroidism. Overall study outcomes, separate from this receptor: In validation, progression to ophthalmopathy was predicted by the model with about 70% sensitivity and 72.22% specificity, a median of approximately 6.5 months before onset. Most expanded thyroid clonotypes (frequency above 0.001) were also found in blood, which suggests that blood repertoires may mirror thyroid immune responses. Sample size was not statistically predetermined, and investigators were not blinded to group allocation. A 13 V-J signature model separated ophthalmopathy from stable hyperthyroidism, with 87.88% sensitivity and roughly 82% specificity in cross-validation and 80%/75% in testing.

The TCR beta CDR3 regions were amplified from RNA transcripts. A first-round RT-PCR of the TCR CDR3 used the HTBI primer set with the Qiagen OneStep RT-PCR kit. Libraries were constructed in a second round of multiplex PCR, after which size selection and purification were performed. The libraries were sequenced on an Illumina HiSeq2000 using paired-end 100 bp reads. The source study handled its data this way. SOAPnuke was used to process the raw data, with reads discarded if the reads contained adapters or uncalled bases, had a mean Phred below 15, or lacked an exact constant-primer or identifier match. High-quality paired reads were merged using COPE v1.2.5, and each unique nucleotide sequence was defined as a clonotype. MiTCR v1.1 was used to align clonotypes to the IMGT TRBV, TRBD and TRBJ reference segments. The analysis was restricted to V-J combinations with a frequency above 0.0001, which together covered 99.2% of the repertoires. The TCS score was defined as the ratio of F50 (clonal expansion) to E x V (chaos), calculated using BLOSUM62-based TCRdist between CDR3 peptides within each V-J. Welch's t-statistics and random forest reduced roughly 500 V-J features to around 14, which were used in a naive Bayes classifier (R e1071). Using fastp at Q25 and MiXCR, TCRdb reprocessed the public reads and kept productive beta chains. Each CDR3 protein gets just one entry, which takes the most common genes and DNA from the rows behind it. The V and J calls follow TCRdb's processing rather than the paper's. The sample contains some 460,000 distinct CDR3 sequences, around a sixth of them found a single time. Of the sample, over 7.5% is held by the ten largest clones.

Stable Graves' hyperthyroidism was defined as no progression to ophthalmopathy during 18 months of follow-up. Hyperthyroidism patients were aged 18 to 65 years and newly diagnosed, with disease duration of less than 2 months. Exclusion was applied to patients with uncontrolled infections, other autoimmune diseases, pregnancy or lactation. Diagnoses were established on the basis of clinical symptoms, serum thyroxine and TRAb, thyroid ultrasound, and orbital computed tomography. PBMCs were isolated from 7.5 to 10 ml of fresh peripheral blood by Ficoll-Paque density gradient centrifugation. Total RNA was extracted with Trizol reagent, and quality was checked on an Agilent 2100 Bioanalyzer. Between the V and J ends, shortened by 1 base and 6 bases respectively, the junction contains 10 bases. Inclusive of the bounding cysteine and phenylalanine, the CDR3 is 13 residues long. CDR3 DNA only is kept here, 39 bases in frame from base 1. The germline V gene provides CDR1 SGHVS and CDR2 FNYEAQ.

About this clonotype itself: Its specific antigen is unknown. No per-base quality is available; no much larger clone lies one base away.

Recombination joined TRBV7-6 with TRBJ2-7; matching of 5 bases hints at TRBD2 as the D gene. The TCR comes from a woman between 18 and 29 years old with Graves' hyperthyroidism. The sample taken for sequencing was blood. CDR3 sequence: CASSLEEAAEQYF. The base sequence is TGTGCCAGCAGCTTAGAGGAGGCGGCCGAGCAGTACTTC. Where the CDR3 stops, the reference TRBV7-6 and TRBJ2-7 genes take over; the full variable domain is GAGVSQSPRYKVTKRGQDVALRCDPISGHVSLYWYRQALGQGPEFLTYFNYEAQQDKSGLPNDRFSAERPEGSISTLTIQRTEQRDSAMYRCASSLEEAAEQYFGPGTRLTVT.